These T cell receptor beta chains were read from a single sample in a study of T cells in Graves' hyperthyroidism and ophthalmopathy. A single record per CDR3 protein comes from TCRdb applying MiXCR to the multiplex PCR reads. Among about 270,000 distinct CDR3 sequences listed, roughly 22% were seen once. The sequenced material came from blood. These receptors were collected from a man aged 30 to 45 with Graves' ophthalmopathy. Each CDR3 is given with its conserved first and last residue. D genes are given only for firm matches. Clone sizes are given selectively: once, few, many, or a class where the clone is expanded.

j_call | v_call | d_call | clone_size | cdr3_aa | cdr3_nt
TRBJ1-2 | TRBV24-1 | TRBD1 | few | CATSDLGTAYGYTF | TGTGCCACCAGTGATTTGGGGACAGCCTATGGCTACACCTTC
TRBJ2-7 | TRBV6-2/TRBV6-3 | - | few | CASSRLYYEQYF | TGTGCCAGCAGTCGACTATACTACGAGCAGTACTTC
TRBJ2-7 | TRBV6-1 | TRBD2 | few | CASSGGLVLREQYF | TGTGCCAGCAGTGGCGGACTAGTCCTGAGGGAGCAGTACTTC
TRBJ2-1 | TRBV15 | - | - | CATSPDTGYNEQFF | TGTGCCACCAGCCCTGACACTGGATACAATGAGCAGTTCTTC
TRBJ2-7 | TRBV10-3 | - | - | CAIRQADSSYEQYF | TGTGCCATCAGACAAGCCGACAGCTCCTACGAGCAGTACTTC
TRBJ1-1 | TRBV20-1 | - | - | CSAADHLGPEAFF | TGCAGTGCTGCCGATCATCTTGGTCCTGAAGCTTTCTTT
TRBJ2-3 | TRBV29-1 | - | few | CSVGAGGTSTDTQYF | TGCAGCGTTGGCGCCGGCGGGACCAGCACAGATACGCAGTATTTT
TRBJ2-7 | TRBV27 | - | - | CASSLSGLEQYF | TGTGCCAGCAGTTTATCTGGGTTAGAGCAGTACTTC
TRBJ2-1 | TRBV28 | TRBD2 | many | CASSLRGLVTGFYNEQFF | TGTGCCAGCAGTTTAAGGGGACTAGTCACGGGGTTCTACAATGAGCAGTTCTTC
TRBJ1-1 | TRBV20-1 | TRBD1 | few | CSARPSGTGPATEAFF | TGCAGTGCTAGACCTTCCGGGACAGGGCCAGCCACTGAAGCTTTCTTT
TRBJ2-7 | TRBV11-2 | - | many | CASSSGPSGYEQYF | TGTGCCAGCAGCTCCGGCCCATCAGGGTACGAGCAGTACTTC
TRBJ2-4 | TRBV28 | - | - | CASSFTGVAKNIQYF | TGTGCCAGCAGTTTCACGGGAGTAGCCAAAAACATTCAGTACTTC
TRBJ2-1 | TRBV11-1 | TRBD1 | - | CASSLQKGTVYNEQFF | TGTGCCAGCAGCCTACAAAAGGGGACAGTATACAATGAGCAGTTCTTC
TRBJ2-1 | TRBV6-5 | TRBD2 | - | CASSYPKREGRNEQFF | TGTGCCAGCAGTTACCCTAAGCGGGAGGGCAGGAATGAGCAGTTCTTC
TRBJ2-7 | TRBV18 | - | few | CASSRWTASSYEQYF | TGTGCCAGCTCACGCTGGACAGCGAGCTCCTACGAGCAGTACTTC
TRBJ1-5 | TRBV10-3 | - | few | CAISESTHNNQPQHF | TGTGCCATCAGTGAGTCGACCCACAACAATCAGCCCCAGCATTTT
TRBJ1-1 | TRBV7-3 | TRBD1 | many | CASSLQGGNTEAFF | TGTGCCAGCAGCCTACAGGGGGGGAACACTGAAGCTTTCTTT
TRBJ1-1 | TRBV11-3 | - | few | CASSLNLMNTEAFF | TGTGCCAGCAGCTTAAATCTCATGAACACTGAAGCTTTCTTT
TRBJ1-1 | TRBV29-1 | - | few | CSVLRGMNTEAFF | TGCAGCGTTTTACGGGGCATGAACACTGAAGCTTTCTTT
TRBJ2-5 | TRBV20-1 | TRBD2 | few | CSARDGAGGMETQYF | TGCAGTGCTAGAGATGGAGCGGGAGGGATGGAGACCCAGTACTTC
TRBJ1-2 | TRBV6-1 | TRBD1 | few | CASSGTGLGGYTF | TGTGCCAGCAGTGGGACAGGGTTGGGCGGCTACACCTTC
TRBJ1-1 | TRBV20-1 | TRBD1 | - | CSARDHQGTGNTEAFF | TGCAGTGCTAGAGATCACCAAGGGACAGGCAACACTGAAGCTTTCTTT
TRBJ1-1 | TRBV10-3 | TRBD1 | - | CAISESGQGGEAFF | TGTGCCATCAGTGAGTCGGGACAGGGTGGAGAAGCTTTCTTT
TRBJ2-3 | TRBV18 | - | - | CASSPEWLAADTQYF | TGTGCCAGCTCACCAGAGTGGCTAGCAGCAGATACGCAGTATTTT
TRBJ2-1 | TRBV27 | - | many | CASSITSSYNEQFF | TGTGCCAGCAGTATTACTAGCTCCTACAATGAGCAGTTCTTC
TRBJ1-2 | TRBV18 | - | many | CASSPQQGNYGYTF | TGTGCCAGCTCACCACAACAGGGAAACTATGGCTACACCTTC
TRBJ1-1 | TRBV27 | - | - | CASSLELGISEAFF | TGTGCCAGCAGTTTAGAATTAGGGATCTCTGAAGCTTTCTTT
TRBJ2-3 | TRBV6-2/TRBV6-3 | TRBD1 | few | CASREGQASTDTQYF | TGTGCCAGCAGAGAGGGACAGGCTAGCACAGATACGCAGTATTTT
TRBJ2-3 | TRBV6-5 | - | - | CASSYSQGPADTQYF | TGTGCCAGCAGTTACTCTCAGGGGCCAGCAGATACGCAGTATTTT
TRBJ2-7 | TRBV28 | TRBD2 | many | CASSLRLASYEQYF | TGTGCCAGCAGTTTAAGACTAGCGAGCTACGAGCAGTACTTC
TRBJ1-6 | TRBV11-2 | - | - | CASAGGRSYNSPLHF | TGTGCCAGCGCGGGGGGGCGTTCCTATAATTCACCCCTCCACTTT
TRBJ2-7 | TRBV6-1 | TRBD1 | few | CASSPGGTGDEQYF | TGTGCCAGCAGTCCTGGCGGGACAGGGGACGAGCAGTACTTC
TRBJ2-5 | TRBV5-1 | TRBD1 | few | CASSLNRGSAQETQYF | TGCGCCAGCAGCTTGAACAGGGGGAGCGCACAAGAGACCCAGTACTTC
TRBJ2-3 | TRBV20-1 | TRBD2 | - | CSASPHLAGDSDTQYF | TGCAGTGCCAGCCCGCACCTAGCGGGAGATTCAGATACGCAGTATTTT
TRBJ1-4 | TRBV12-3/TRBV12-4 | - | - | CASRRGRTYGKLFF | TGTGCCAGCAGGAGGGGACGGACTTACGGAAAACTGTTTTTT
TRBJ1-1 | TRBV5-1 | - | many | CASSLPEAVAEAFF | TGCGCCAGCAGCTTGCCTGAGGCTGTCGCTGAAGCTTTCTTT
TRBJ2-1 | TRBV20-1 | - | - | CSASGRGPLGFHEQFF | TGCAGTGCTAGCGGGAGAGGCCCGTTAGGCTTCCATGAGCAGTTCTTC
TRBJ1-5 | TRBV6-5 | - | few | CASSYNRDRQPQHF | TGTGCCAGCAGTTACAACAGGGACCGTCAGCCCCAGCATTTT
TRBJ1-2 | TRBV2 | - | - | CAGRGYGYTF | TGTGCCGGAAGGGGCTATGGCTACACCTTC
TRBJ2-7 | TRBV20-1 | - | few | CSASPGSGNDLHFYEQYF | TGCAGTGCTTCGCCAGGGTCGGGGAACGATCTACATTTCTACGAGCAGTACTTC
TRBJ1-5 | TRBV11-1 | TRBD1 | - | CASSWGTGAFSNQPQHF | TGTGCCAGCAGCTGGGGGACAGGGGCTTTTAGCAATCAGCCCCAGCATTTT
TRBJ2-5 | TRBV9 | - | - | CASSAEAVGETQYF | TGTGCCAGCAGCGCCGAAGCAGTGGGTGAGACCCAGTACTTC